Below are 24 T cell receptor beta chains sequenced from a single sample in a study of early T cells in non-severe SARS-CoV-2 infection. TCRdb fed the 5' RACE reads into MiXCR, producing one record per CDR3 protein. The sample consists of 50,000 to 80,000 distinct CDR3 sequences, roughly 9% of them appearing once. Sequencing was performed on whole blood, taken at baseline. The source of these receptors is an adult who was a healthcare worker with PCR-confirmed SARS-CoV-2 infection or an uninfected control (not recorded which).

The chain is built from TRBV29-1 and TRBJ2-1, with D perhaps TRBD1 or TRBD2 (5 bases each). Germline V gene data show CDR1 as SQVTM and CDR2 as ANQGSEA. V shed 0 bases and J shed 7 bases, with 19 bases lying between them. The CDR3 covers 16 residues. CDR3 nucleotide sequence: TGCAGCGTTGAAGATGTCCGGTGGGGGAATAAAAATGAGCAGTTCTTC. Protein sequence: CSVEDVRWGNKNEQFF.

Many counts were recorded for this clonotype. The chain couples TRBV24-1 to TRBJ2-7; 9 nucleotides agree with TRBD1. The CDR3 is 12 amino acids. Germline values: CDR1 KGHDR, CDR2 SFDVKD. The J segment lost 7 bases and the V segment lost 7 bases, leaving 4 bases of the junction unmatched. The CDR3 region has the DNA TGTGCCACCAGCTGGGGACAGGGAGAGCAGTACTTC. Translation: CATSWGQGEQYF.

DNA of the CDR3: TGTGCCAGCAGTCCTACTGGAAACACCATATATTTT. Residues: CASSPTGNTIYF. The V and J genes are TRBV12-3 or TRBV12-4 and TRBJ1-3; no firm D call. V shed 5 bases and J shed 2 bases, with 4 bases lying between them. This CDR3 region has 12 residues.

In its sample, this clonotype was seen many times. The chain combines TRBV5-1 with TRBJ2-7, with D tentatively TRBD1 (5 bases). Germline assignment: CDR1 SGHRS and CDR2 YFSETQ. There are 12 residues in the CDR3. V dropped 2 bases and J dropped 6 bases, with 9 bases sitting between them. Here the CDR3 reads CASSLGQGEQYF. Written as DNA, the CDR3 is TGCGCCAGCAGCTTAGGGCAGGGCGAGCAGTACTTC.

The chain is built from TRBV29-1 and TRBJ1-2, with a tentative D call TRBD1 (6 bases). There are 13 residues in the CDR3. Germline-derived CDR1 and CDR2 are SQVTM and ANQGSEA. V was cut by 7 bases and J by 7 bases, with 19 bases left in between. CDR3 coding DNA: TGCAGCGCTCGACAGGACACAGTCACTGGCTACACCTTC. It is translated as CSARQDTVTGYTF.

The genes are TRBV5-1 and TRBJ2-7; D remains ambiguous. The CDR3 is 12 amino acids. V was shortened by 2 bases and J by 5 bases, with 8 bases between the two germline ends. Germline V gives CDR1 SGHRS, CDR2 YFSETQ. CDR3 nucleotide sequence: TGCGCCAGCAGCTTAGAATTCCACGAGCAGTACTTC. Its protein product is CASSLEFHEQYF.

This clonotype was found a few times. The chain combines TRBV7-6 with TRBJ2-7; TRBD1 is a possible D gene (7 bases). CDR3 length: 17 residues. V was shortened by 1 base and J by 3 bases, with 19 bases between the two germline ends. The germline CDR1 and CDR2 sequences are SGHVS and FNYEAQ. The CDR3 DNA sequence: TGTGCCAGCAGCTTAGGGGGGGCTAGTAGGGACAGCTACGAGCAGTACTTC. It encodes CASSLGGASRDSYEQYF. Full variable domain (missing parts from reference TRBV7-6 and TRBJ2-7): GAGVSQSPRYKVTKRGQDVALRCDPISGHVSLYWYRQALGQGPEFLTYFNYEAQQDKSGLPNDRFSAERPEGSISTLTIQRTEQRDSAMYRCASSLGGASRDSYEQYFGPGTRLTVT.

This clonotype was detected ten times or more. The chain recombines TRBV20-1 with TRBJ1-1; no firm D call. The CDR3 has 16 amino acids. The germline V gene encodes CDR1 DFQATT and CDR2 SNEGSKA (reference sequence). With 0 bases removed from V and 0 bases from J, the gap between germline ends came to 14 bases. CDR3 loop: CSARDMAERLNTEAFF. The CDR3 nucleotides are TGCAGTGCTAGAGATATGGCGGAAAGGTTGAACACTGAAGCTTTCTTT.

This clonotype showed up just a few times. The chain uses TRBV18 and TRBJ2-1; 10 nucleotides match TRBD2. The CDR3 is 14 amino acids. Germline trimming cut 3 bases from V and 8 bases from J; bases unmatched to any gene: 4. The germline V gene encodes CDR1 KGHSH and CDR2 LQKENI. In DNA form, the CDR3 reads TGTGCCAGCTCACCTAGCGGGAGGCTTGATGAGCAGTTCTTC. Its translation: CASSPSGRLDEQFF. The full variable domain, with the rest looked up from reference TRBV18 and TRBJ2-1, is NAGVMQNPRHLVRRRGQEARLRCSPMKGHSHVYWYRQLPEEGLKFMVYLQKENIIDESGMPKERFSAEFPKEGPSILRIQQVVRGDSAAYFCASSPSGRLDEQFFGPGTRLTVL.

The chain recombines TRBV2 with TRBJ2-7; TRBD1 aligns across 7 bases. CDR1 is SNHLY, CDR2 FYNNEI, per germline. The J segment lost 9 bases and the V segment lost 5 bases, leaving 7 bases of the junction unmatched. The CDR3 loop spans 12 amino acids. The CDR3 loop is CASSPQGMRQYF. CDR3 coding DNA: TGTGCCAGCAGTCCACAGGGGATGCGGCAGTACTTC.

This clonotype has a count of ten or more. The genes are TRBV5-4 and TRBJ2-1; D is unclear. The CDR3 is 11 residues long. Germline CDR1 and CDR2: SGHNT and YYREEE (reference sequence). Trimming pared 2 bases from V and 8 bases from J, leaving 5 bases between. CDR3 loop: CASSLVDEQFF. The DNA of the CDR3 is TGTGCCAGCAGCTTAGTAGATGAGCAGTTCTTC.

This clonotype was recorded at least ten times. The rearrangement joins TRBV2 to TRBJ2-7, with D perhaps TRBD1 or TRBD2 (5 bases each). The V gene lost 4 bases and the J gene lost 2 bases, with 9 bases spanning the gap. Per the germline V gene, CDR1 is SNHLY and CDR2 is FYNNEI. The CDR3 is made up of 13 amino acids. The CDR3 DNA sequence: TGTGCCAGCAGTGGGGACGGACCCTACGAGCAGTACTTC. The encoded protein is CASSGDGPYEQYF.

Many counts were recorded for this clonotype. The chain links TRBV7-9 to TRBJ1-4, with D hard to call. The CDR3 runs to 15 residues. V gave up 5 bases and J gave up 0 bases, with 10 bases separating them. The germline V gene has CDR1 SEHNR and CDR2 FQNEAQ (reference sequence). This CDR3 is CASSESISTNEKLFF. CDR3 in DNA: TGTGCCAGCAGCGAAAGCATCTCAACTAATGAAAAACTGTTTTTT.

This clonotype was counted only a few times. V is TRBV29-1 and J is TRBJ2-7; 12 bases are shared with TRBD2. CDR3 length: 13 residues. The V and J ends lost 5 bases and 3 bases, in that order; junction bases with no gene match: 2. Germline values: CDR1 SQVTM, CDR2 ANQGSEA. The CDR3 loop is CSVLAGGLYEQYF. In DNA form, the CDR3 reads TGCAGCGTTCTAGCGGGAGGGCTCTACGAGCAGTACTTC.

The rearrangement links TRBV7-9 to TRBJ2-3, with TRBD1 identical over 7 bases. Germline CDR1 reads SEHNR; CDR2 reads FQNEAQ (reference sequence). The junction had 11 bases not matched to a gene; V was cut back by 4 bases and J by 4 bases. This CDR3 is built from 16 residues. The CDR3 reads CASSSFDRDKPDTQYF. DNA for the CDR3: TGTGCCAGCAGCTCATTCGACAGGGACAAACCAGATACGCAGTATTTT.

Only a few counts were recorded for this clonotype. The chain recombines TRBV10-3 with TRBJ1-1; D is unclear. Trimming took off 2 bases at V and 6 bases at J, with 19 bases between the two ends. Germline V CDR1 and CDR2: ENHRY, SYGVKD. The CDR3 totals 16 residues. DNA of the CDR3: TGTGCCATCAGTGAGCTCATTGGAGTACGCCGACCTGAAGCTTTCTTT. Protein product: CAISELIGVRRPEAFF.

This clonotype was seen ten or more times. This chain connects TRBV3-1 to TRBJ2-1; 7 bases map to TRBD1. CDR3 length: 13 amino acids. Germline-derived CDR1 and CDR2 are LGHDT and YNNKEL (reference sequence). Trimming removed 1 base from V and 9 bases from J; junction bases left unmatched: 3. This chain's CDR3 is CASSQVPGGEQFF. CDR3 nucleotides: TGTGCCAGCAGCCAAGTCCCAGGGGGTGAGCAGTTCTTC.

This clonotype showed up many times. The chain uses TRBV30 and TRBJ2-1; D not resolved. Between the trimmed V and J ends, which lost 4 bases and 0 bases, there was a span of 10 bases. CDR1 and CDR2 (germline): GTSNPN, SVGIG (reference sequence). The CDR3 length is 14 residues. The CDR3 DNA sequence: TGTGCCTGGATGGCCGAAAGCTCCTACAATGAGCAGTTCTTC. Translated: CAWMAESSYNEQFF.

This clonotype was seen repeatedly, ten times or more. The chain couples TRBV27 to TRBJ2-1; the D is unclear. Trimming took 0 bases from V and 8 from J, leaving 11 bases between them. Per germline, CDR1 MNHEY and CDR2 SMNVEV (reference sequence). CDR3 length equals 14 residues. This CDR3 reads CASSLSPVWDEQFF. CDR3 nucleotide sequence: TGTGCCAGCAGTTTATCGCCGGTCTGGGATGAGCAGTTCTTC.

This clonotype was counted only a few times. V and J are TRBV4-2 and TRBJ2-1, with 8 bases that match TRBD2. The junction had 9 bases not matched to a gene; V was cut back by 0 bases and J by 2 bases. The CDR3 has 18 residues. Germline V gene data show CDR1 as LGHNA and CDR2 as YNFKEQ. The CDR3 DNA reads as TGTGCCAGCAGCCAAGATCAAGTCGGGAGGGGACCCTACAATGAGCAGTTCTTC. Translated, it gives CASSQDQVGRGPYNEQFF.

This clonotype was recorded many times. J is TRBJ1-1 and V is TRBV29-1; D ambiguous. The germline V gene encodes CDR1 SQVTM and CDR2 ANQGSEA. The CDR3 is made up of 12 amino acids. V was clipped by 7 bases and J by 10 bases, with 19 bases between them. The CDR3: CSAARSVERAFF. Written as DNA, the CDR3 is TGCAGCGCTGCCCGGAGTGTAGAAAGAGCTTTCTTT.

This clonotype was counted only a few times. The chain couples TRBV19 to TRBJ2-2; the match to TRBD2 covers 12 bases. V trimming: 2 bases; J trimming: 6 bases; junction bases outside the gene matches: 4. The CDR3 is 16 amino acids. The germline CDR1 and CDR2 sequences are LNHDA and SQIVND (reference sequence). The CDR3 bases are TGTGCCAGTAGTATACCTAGCGGGAGGGCCCCCGGGGAGCTGTTTTTT. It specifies CASSIPSGRAPGELFF.

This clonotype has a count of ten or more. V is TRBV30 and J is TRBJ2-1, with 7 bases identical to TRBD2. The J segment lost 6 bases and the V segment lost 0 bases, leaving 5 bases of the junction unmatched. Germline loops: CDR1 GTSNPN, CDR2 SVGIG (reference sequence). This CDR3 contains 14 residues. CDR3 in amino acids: CAWSVGREPNEQFF. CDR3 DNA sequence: TGTGCCTGGAGTGTAGGGCGGGAGCCCAATGAGCAGTTCTTC.

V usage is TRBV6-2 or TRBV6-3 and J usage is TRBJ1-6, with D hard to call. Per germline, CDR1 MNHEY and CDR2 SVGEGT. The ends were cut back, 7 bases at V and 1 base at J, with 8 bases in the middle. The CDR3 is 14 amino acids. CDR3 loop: CASTRGSYNSPLHF. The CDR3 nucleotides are TGTGCCAGCACCAGAGGATCCTATAATTCACCCCTCCACTTT.